This TCR beta chain stems from a study of human T cells and chemical hapten exposure. Study-wide context: On the upper back, patch tests were applied with 0.01% DPC and read at 6 days.

In this sample, this clonotype turned up many times. Its antigen is currently unknown. The germline CDR1 and CDR2 sequences are SQVTM and ANQGSEA. The CDR3 has 11 amino acids. The ends were cut back, 5 bases at V and 7 bases at J, with 9 bases in the middle. This sample's time point: patch test 1, 2 weeks after DPC sensitization. The treatment denotes: therapeutic diphenylcyclopropenone sensitization with weekly scalp DPC. Venepuncture was done earlier than the placement of each patch test. General study points: Expanded TCR counts at PT1 went up together with patch test score, a positive correlation.

TCRdb analysed the RACE reads with MiXCR anew, one entry per CDR3 protein. The sample holds fewer than 500,000 distinct CDR3 sequences, approximately 5% seen once. The sequence was obtained from a woman between 45 and 60 years old with alopecia areata. Some clones in this sample may be carry-over from other donors' samples. Sequenced material: whole blood, taken in connection with sensitization to the hapten diphenylcyclopropenone (DPC). This rearrangement joins TRBV29-1 to TRBJ2-1, with D possibly matching TRBD2 (5 bases). The CDR3 DNA is TGCAGCGTTCGCCGAGGGAATGAGCAGTTCTTC. Residues: CSVRRGNEQFF.